This T cell receptor (beta chain) originates from a study of T cells in women clearing cervical HPV infection. Study background: Controls gave blood once infection was undetectable; cases at lesion identification. Case blood was drawn a median approximately 160 days after lesion detection. Study findings and constraints: Repertoire richness, not evenness, was significantly elevated in CIN3+ cases versus controls.

Frequency places this clone as medium-sized. Its antigen is undetermined. HPV was found by MY09/MY11 PCR and dot-blot genotyping. Only in-frame clones appear in the TCRdb table, and some are missing; sequencing was by immunoSEQ multiplex PCR. The sample table includes about 9,200 clones. The receptor was isolated from a woman between 18 and 70 years old with a cervical HPV16 infection that either progressed to CIN3+ or cleared (not recorded which). Material: blood buffy coat.

The sequenced part of the CDR3 DNA is TGTGCCAGCAGAGACAGGGGGGTAGGGACC. It codes for CASRDRGVGT. The full CDR3 sequence reads CASRDRGVGTQYF. V usage is TRBV6-2 or TRBV6-3 and J usage is TRBJ2-5; TRBD1 agrees at 9 bases. The read ends 3 residues before the CDR3 terminus; that terminus is restored from the germline J gene. The germline V gene encodes CDR1 MNHEY and CDR2 SVGEGT. The CDR3 length is 13 residues. V lost 6 bases to trimming and J lost 7 bases; unmatched junction nucleotides: 6.